What follows are 19 T cell receptor beta chains derived from one specimen sequenced in a study of OX40 agonist ivuxolimab in advanced cancers. Sequenced by immunoSEQ multiplex PCR; TCRdb stores in-frame clones only, minus some. The data show approximately 70,000 clones, with over 80% seen just once and around 6.3% held by the top ten. Here the sequenced sample was CD4+ or CD8+ T cells sorted from blood, taken in a trial of the OX40 agonist ivuxolimab. The origin of the receptors is an adult with an advanced solid tumor such as melanoma, head and neck, liver or kidney cancer.

This chain uses TRBV19 with TRBJ1-1; the match to TRBD1 covers 8 bases. J gave up 5 bases and V 5 bases, and 16 bases lay outside the gene matches. The CDR3 is made up of 17 amino acids. Looked up from germline, CDR1 is LNHDA and CDR2 is SQIVND (reference sequence). The CDR3 DNA sequence: TGTGCCAGTAGTGCGGCCCCGGACAGGGCAAGGGGGACTGAAGCTTTCTTT. Translation gives CASSAAPDRARGTEAFF.

The V and J genes are TRBV29-1 and TRBJ2-1, with 13 positions matching TRBD2. Per the germline V gene, CDR1 is SQVTM and CDR2 is ANQGSEA. Trimming at V came to 8 bases and at J to 9 bases, leaving 16 bases not matched to a gene. The CDR3 has 16 amino acids. This CDR3 is CSLLSYGTSGTGEQFF. The CDR3 DNA is TGCAGCCTTCTCTCCTATGGGACTAGCGGGACTGGTGAGCAGTTCTTC.

This chain uses TRBV6-6 with TRBJ2-7, with D uncertain. Germline CDR1 reads MNHNY; CDR2 reads SVGAGI (reference sequence). The CDR3 spans 13 residues. V lost 8 bases, J lost 2 bases, and 13 bases lay in between. The CDR3 loop reads CASLTTSPYEQYF. The CDR3 nucleotides are TGTGCCAGCCTCACGACGAGTCCCTACGAGCAGTACTTC.

This sequence joins TRBV11-2 and TRBJ1-1; D is undetermined. V dropped 4 bases and J dropped 6 bases, with 12 bases sitting between them. CDR3 size: 13 residues. The germline CDR1 and CDR2 sequences are SGHAT and FQNNGV. The CDR3 DNA reads TGTGCCAGCAGCTCCCCCCTGTCTGCTGAAGCTTTCTTT. Protein product: CASSSPLSAEAFF.

This chain uses TRBV27 with TRBJ2-2; 9 nucleotides match TRBD2. CDR1 and CDR2 (germline): MNHEY, SMNVEV (reference sequence). This CDR3 region has 15 residues. With 5 bases clipped from V and 5 bases from J, the junction kept 6 bases outside the gene matches. This CDR3 is CASSLAGPSTGELFF. CDR3 nucleotides: TGTGCCAGCAGTCTAGCGGGGCCATCTACCGGGGAGCTGTTTTTT.

This chain joins TRBV30 and TRBJ1-5; TRBD1 might be the D (6 bases). CDR1 and CDR2 from the germline V gene are GTSNPN and SVGIG (reference sequence). With 4 bases removed from V and 3 bases from J, the gap between germline ends came to 16 bases. This CDR3 contains 15 residues. The CDR3 reads CAWTPRGHLNQPQHF. In DNA, the CDR3 is TGTGCCTGGACCCCACGGGGACACCTCAATCAGCCCCAGCATTTT.

V is TRBV19 and J is TRBJ2-3; TRBD2 is a possible D gene (5 bases). The CDR3 is 13 residues long. CDR1 and CDR2 (germline): LNHDA, SQIVND (reference sequence). V was pared by 9 bases and J by 5 bases, with 15 bases between. The CDR3 loop reads CASNEGLGDTQYF. CDR3 bases: TGTGCCAGCAACGAGGGCCTGGGAGATACGCAGTATTTT.

The rearrangement uses TRBV7-9 and TRBJ1-1; TRBD1 matches 7 bases. This CDR3 is built from 16 residues. CDR1 and CDR2 from the germline V gene are SEHNR and FQNEAQ (reference sequence). The V segment lost 5 bases and the J segment 0 bases; nucleotides outside the gene matches: 9. The DNA for the CDR3 is TGTGCCAGCAGCGCCACAGGGGCTGGGGTGAACACTGAAGCTTTCTTT. Translated: CASSATGAGVNTEAFF.

The rearrangement uses TRBV4-1 and TRBJ2-7; 9 bases line up with TRBD1. The CDR3 is 15 amino acids. CDR1 MGHRA and CDR2 YSYEKL come from the germline V gene. Unmatched junction bases numbered 9, after V lost 2 bases and J lost 7 bases. The CDR3 here is CASSQHSGQGWEQYF. The CDR3 nucleotides read TGCGCCAGCAGCCAACATAGCGGACAGGGGTGGGAGCAGTACTTC.

The genes are TRBV9 and TRBJ2-7, with 10 bases aligning to TRBD1. The CDR3 sequence is 15 residues long. With 0 bases clipped from V and 0 bases from J, the junction kept 0 bases outside the gene matches. Germline CDR1 reads SGDLS; CDR2 reads YYNGEE. The CDR3 region is CASSVGQGASYEQYF. The CDR3 DNA reads as TGTGCCAGCAGCGTAGGACAGGGGGCCTCCTACGAGCAGTACTTC.

This clone was detected only once. This chain connects TRBV4-3 to TRBJ2-3; 9 bases are shared with TRBD1. The germline CDR1 and CDR2 sequences are LGHNA and YSLEER. V dropped 4 bases and J dropped 0; count of bases not matched to a gene: 5. The CDR3 covers 16 residues. CDR3 sequence: CASSLTGGLSTDTQYF. CDR3 sequence (DNA): TGCGCCAGCAGCCTTACAGGGGGCCTGAGCACAGATACGCAGTATTTT.

The chain has TRBV4-3 and TRBJ1-1; no clear D. Trimming pared 4 bases from V and 6 bases from J, leaving 12 bases between. Looked up from germline, CDR1 is LGHNA and CDR2 is YSLEER. The CDR3 is 13 residues long. CDR3 in DNA: TGCGCCAGCAGCCCTATTTATGGACCTGAAGCTTTCTTT. Its protein is CASSPIYGPEAFF.

The chain combines TRBV28 with TRBJ2-7; D gene unclear. Per the germline V gene, CDR1 is MDHEN and CDR2 is SYDVKM. Trimming took 3 bases from V and 0 from J, leaving 9 bases between them. This CDR3 is built from 14 residues. The DNA for the CDR3 is TGTGCCAGCAGTTTCTTAGGCAACTCCTACGAGCAGTACTTC. This gives the protein CASSFLGNSYEQYF.

The V call is TRBV6-5, the J call TRBJ2-7; D might be TRBD2 (6 bases). The CDR3 extends over 13 amino acids. Germline loops: CDR1 MNHEY, CDR2 SVGAGI. V lost 0 bases and J lost 5, with 8 bases in between. The CDR3 DNA follows: TGTGCCAGCAGTTACTCTACTAGCAACGAGCAGTACTTC. This gives the protein CASSYSTSNEQYF.

This clone was recorded once. The chain links TRBV5-6 to TRBJ1-4; D is uncertain. Germline CDR1 and CDR2: SGHDT and YYEEEE. There are 13 residues in the CDR3. Trimming pared 2 bases from V and 7 bases from J, leaving 9 bases between. Written as DNA, the CDR3 is TGTGCCAGCAGCTTTCGGAACATTGAAAAACTGTTTTTT. It specifies CASSFRNIEKLFF.

The chain has TRBV6-5 and TRBJ2-5; 8 bases line up with TRBD2. J lost 4 bases, V lost 2 bases, and 3 bases had no gene match. Germline values: CDR1 MNHEY, CDR2 SVGAGI. CDR3 length: 14 residues. The CDR3 here is CASSYGLARETQYF. In DNA form, the CDR3 reads TGTGCCAGCAGTTACGGACTAGCCAGAGAGACCCAGTACTTC.

The chain carries TRBV19 and TRBJ1-1; 8 bases agree with TRBD1. J gave up 4 bases and V 5 bases, and 6 bases lay outside the gene matches. The germline V gene encodes CDR1 LNHDA and CDR2 SQIVND (reference sequence). This CDR3 region has 14 residues. CDR3 nucleotide sequence: TGTGCCAGTAGTGCCTCGACAGGGGTCACTGAAGCTTTCTTT. Translation: CASSASTGVTEAFF.

The genes are TRBV28 and TRBJ2-7; D unclear. V lost 2 bases to trimming and J lost 0 bases, with 14 bases between them. This CDR3 is built from 16 residues. Germline V gene data show CDR1 as MDHEN and CDR2 as SYDVKM. CDR3 in DNA: TGTGCCAGCAGTTTACCCCCGAGGTCCTTCTCCTACGAGCAGTACTTC. Translated, it gives CASSLPPRSFSYEQYF.

V gene TRBV28 combines with J gene TRBJ2-7; D uncertain. This CDR3 region has 14 residues. Germline CDR1 and CDR2: MDHEN and SYDVKM. V was shortened by 1 base and J by 0 bases, with 7 bases between the two germline ends. The CDR3 DNA is TGTGCCAGCAGTTTATCTGGCAGCTCCTACGAGCAGTACTTC. Translation: CASSLSGSSYEQYF.